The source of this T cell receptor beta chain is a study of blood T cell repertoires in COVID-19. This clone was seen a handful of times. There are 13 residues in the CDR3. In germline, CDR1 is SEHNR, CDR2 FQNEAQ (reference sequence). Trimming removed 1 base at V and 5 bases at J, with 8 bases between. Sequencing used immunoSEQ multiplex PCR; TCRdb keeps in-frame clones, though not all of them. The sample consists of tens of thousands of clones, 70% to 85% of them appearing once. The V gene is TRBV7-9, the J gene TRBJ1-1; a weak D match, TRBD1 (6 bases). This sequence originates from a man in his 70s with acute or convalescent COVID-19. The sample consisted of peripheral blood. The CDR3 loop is CASSLGGLTEAFF. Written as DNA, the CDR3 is TGTGCCAGCAGCTTAGGGGGGCTGACTGAAGCTTTCTTT. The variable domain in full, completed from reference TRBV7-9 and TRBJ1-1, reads DTGVSQNPRHKITKRGQNVTFRCDPISEHNRLYWYRQTLGQGPEFLTYFQNEAQLEKSRLLSDRFSAERPKGSFSTLEIQRTEQGDSAMYLCASSLGGLTEAFFGQGTRLTVV.